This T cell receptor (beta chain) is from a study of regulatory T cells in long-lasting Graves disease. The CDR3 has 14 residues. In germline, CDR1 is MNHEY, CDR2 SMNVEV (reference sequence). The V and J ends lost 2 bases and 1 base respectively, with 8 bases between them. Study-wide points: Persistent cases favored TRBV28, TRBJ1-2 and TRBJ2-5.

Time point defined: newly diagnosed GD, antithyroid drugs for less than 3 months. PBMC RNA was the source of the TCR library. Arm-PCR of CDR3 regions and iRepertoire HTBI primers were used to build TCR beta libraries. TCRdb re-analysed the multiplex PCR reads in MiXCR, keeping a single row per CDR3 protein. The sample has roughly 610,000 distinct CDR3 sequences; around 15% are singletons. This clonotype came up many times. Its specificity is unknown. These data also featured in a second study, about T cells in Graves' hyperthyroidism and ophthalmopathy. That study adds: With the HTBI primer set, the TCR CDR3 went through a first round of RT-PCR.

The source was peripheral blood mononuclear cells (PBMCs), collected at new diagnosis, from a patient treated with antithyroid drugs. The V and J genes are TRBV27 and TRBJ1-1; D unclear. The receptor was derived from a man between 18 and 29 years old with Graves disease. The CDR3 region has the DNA TGTGCCAGCAGTTTACAGGACGCGAACACTGAAGCTTTCTTT. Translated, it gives CASSLQDANTEAFF.